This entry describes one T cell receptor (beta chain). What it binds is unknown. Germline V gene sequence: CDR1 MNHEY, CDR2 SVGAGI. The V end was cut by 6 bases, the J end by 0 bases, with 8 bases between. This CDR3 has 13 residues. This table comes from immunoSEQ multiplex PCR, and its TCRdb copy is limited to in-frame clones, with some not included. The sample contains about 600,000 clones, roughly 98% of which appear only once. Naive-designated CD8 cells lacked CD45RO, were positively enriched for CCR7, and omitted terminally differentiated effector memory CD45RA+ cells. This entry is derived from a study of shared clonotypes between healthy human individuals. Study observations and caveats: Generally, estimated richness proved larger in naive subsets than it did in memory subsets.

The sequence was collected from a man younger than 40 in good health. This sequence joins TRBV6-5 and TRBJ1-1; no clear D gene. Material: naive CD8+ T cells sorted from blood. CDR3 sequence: CASSESLNTEAFF. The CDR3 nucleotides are TGTGCCAGCAGCGAAAGCCTGAACACTGAAGCTTTCTTT.